This T cell receptor beta chain was recorded in a study of CD8 T cells in ankylosing spondylitis. Study findings and constraints: It appeared that ankylosing spondylitis blood was characterized by a TCR beta motif of under ten highly homologous variants. Reportedly, disease-linked clones are significantly enriched in ankylosing spondylitis patients' matched synovial fluid.

This clonotype was seen at least ten times. No antigen is known for it. CDR1 and CDR2 from the germline V gene are SGHAT and FQNNGV. The J segment lost 0 bases and the V segment lost 2 bases, leaving 6 bases of the junction unmatched. The CDR3 spans 18 residues. TCRdb itself ran the 5' RACE reads through MiXCR, one entry per CDR3 protein. The sample carries under 150,000 distinct CDR3 sequences, 7% to 10% recorded once. The TCR comes from a male donor with ankylosing spondylitis or in good health (not recorded which). V and J are TRBV11-2 and TRBJ2-1; 11 bases align to TRBD2. What was sequenced was blood, either unsorted or a sorted T cell fraction (not recorded which). The CDR3 is CASSLNLAGGSSYNEQFF. DNA for the CDR3: TGTGCCAGCAGCTTAAATCTAGCGGGAGGAAGCTCCTACAATGAGCAGTTCTTC. The entire variable domain, with the rest obtained from reference TRBV11-2 and TRBJ2-1, is as follows: EAGVAQSPRYKIIEKRQSVAFWCNPISGHATLYWYQQILGQGPKLLIQFQNNGVVDDSQLPKDRFSAERLKGVDSTLKIQPAKLEDSAVYLCASSLNLAGGSSYNEQFFGPGTRLTVL.